The 31 T cell receptor beta chains below come from one sample, sequenced in a study of T-cell memory formation after mild COVID-19. Using its own MiXCR run on the 5' RACE reads, TCRdb lists one record per CDR3 protein. The table includes 150,000 to 200,000 distinct CDR3 sequences, roughly 16% detected once. The sample consisted of PBMCs or a T cell subset sorted from them (not recorded which). The receptors shown here come from an adult woman who had mild COVID-19 (a few samples of this study predate the infection). Cell type and time point are not known.

V usage is TRBV5-1 and J usage is TRBJ1-1; D might be TRBD1 (5 bases). The V gene's germline CDR1 is SGHRS and CDR2 YFSETQ. The CDR3 is 14 residues long. With 0 bases removed from V and 6 bases from J, the gap between germline ends came to 12 bases. This CDR3 reads CASSLAGTVAEAFF. The CDR3 DNA reads TGCGCCAGCAGCTTGGCCGGGACTGTCGCTGAAGCTTTCTTT.

V gene TRBV3-1 combines with J gene TRBJ2-5; no clear D. V was trimmed by 0 bases and J by 5 bases, leaving 10 bases between them. From germline, CDR1 is LGHDT and CDR2 YNNKEL (reference sequence). The length of the CDR3 is 14 residues. The CDR3 protein is CASSQELLKETQYF. The CDR3 DNA follows: TGTGCCAGCAGCCAAGAGCTGTTGAAGGAGACCCAGTACTTC.

The chain couples TRBV30 to TRBJ1-2; tentatively, D is TRBD1 (6 bases). The V and J ends lost 2 bases and 3 bases respectively, with 19 bases between them. The CDR3 length is 16 residues. Germline V gene sequence: CDR1 GTSNPN, CDR2 SVGIG (reference sequence). DNA for the CDR3: TGTGCCTGGAGTCCCCTGCTGCAGGGGCCCCACTATGGCTACACCTTC. Translated: CAWSPLLQGPHYGYTF.

This clonotype has only a few counts. The chain has TRBV5-1 and TRBJ1-2; no reliable D call. Germline V gene lookup returns CDR1 SGHRS and CDR2 YFSETQ. This CDR3 is built from 17 residues. V was clipped by 0 bases and J by 2 bases, with 17 bases between them. CDR3 region: CASSLEPRRASNYGYTF. In DNA form, the CDR3 reads TGCGCCAGCAGCTTGGAACCCCGACGGGCTAGCAACTATGGCTACACCTTC.

This clonotype appeared a few times. V gene TRBV24-1 combines with J gene TRBJ1-5; D gene uncertain. Germline CDR1 and CDR2: KGHDR and SFDVKD. This CDR3 has 14 amino acids. Deletions cut 3 bases from V and 3 bases from J, with 8 bases between. This CDR3 is CATSDGHDNQPQHF. The DNA of the CDR3 is TGTGCCACCAGTGATGGTCACGACAATCAGCCCCAGCATTTT.

This clonotype is labeled medium-sized. The chain carries TRBV9 and TRBJ2-7; TRBD2 agrees at 9 bases. V trimming: 6 bases; J trimming: 2 bases; junction bases outside the gene matches: 6. From germline, CDR1 is SGDLS and CDR2 YYNGEE. CDR3 length equals 14 residues. The CDR3 protein is CASNPGGRAYEQYF. CDR3 sequence (DNA): TGTGCCAGCAACCCTGGCGGGAGGGCCTACGAGCAGTACTTC.

This clonotype was detected ten times or more. The chain couples TRBV19 to TRBJ1-2; D possibly corresponds to TRBD1 (6 bases). The V gene lost 6 bases and the J gene lost 0 bases, with 11 bases spanning the gap. The CDR3 runs 14 residues. Germline CDR1 is LNHDA and CDR2 is SQIVND (reference sequence). The CDR3 is CASREDSSNYGYTF. CDR3 coding DNA: TGTGCCAGTAGGGAGGACAGCTCTAACTATGGCTACACCTTC.

This clonotype was counted a few times. The chain has TRBV5-4 and TRBJ2-7; the D is unclear. CDR1 is SGHNT, CDR2 YYREEE, per germline (reference sequence). V was clipped by 5 bases and J by 5 bases, with 14 bases between them. The CDR3 covers 13 residues. CDR3 sequence: CASSPVGTNEQYF. The DNA of the CDR3 is TGTGCCAGCAGTCCGGTTGGCACTAACGAGCAGTACTTC.

This clonotype was picked up a small number of times. The rearrangement links TRBV27 to TRBJ2-5, with 8 bases matching TRBD2. Unmatched junction bases numbered 7, after V lost 3 bases and J lost 4 bases. The germline V gene has CDR1 MNHEY and CDR2 SMNVEV (reference sequence). The length of the CDR3 is 15 residues. In nucleotides, the CDR3 is TGTGCCAGCAGTTTTTTCCGGGGGGGGTTAGAGACCCAGTACTTC. Protein product: CASSFFRGGLETQYF.

The genes are TRBV18 and TRBJ1-5; the D gene is possibly TRBD1 (5 bases). The V end lost 6 bases, the J end lost 1 base, and 10 bases lay between the germline ends. CDR1 is KGHSH and CDR2 is LQKENI in the germline V gene. The CDR3 has 14 residues. CDR3 coding DNA: TGTGCCAGCTCGCCCGGGGGGAGCAATCAGCCCCAGCATTTT. This gives the protein CASSPGGSNQPQHF.

The chain carries TRBV12-3 or TRBV12-4 and TRBJ2-6; TRBD1 matches at 10 bases. After removal of 3 bases from V and 0 bases from J, the junction contained 11 bases not matched to a gene. The CDR3 runs to 20 residues. This CDR3 reads CASSLGFSDRGASGANVLTF. In nucleotides, the CDR3 is TGTGCCAGCAGTTTGGGTTTCTCGGACAGGGGGGCCTCTGGGGCCAACGTCCTGACTTTC.

V gene TRBV20-1 combines with J gene TRBJ2-7; unclear D gene. V lost 1 base and J lost 8, with 15 bases in between. The V gene's germline CDR1 is DFQATT and CDR2 SNEGSKA (reference sequence). CDR3 size: 13 residues. CDR3 DNA sequence: TGCAGTGCTAGAGCTCCCATTTTTTCTAAGCAGTACTTC. Protein product: CSARAPIFSKQYF.

This clonotype was detected a few times. V usage is TRBV20-1 and J usage is TRBJ2-7; D possibly corresponds to TRBD1 (5 bases). The CDR3 length is 11 residues. Germline CDR1 is DFQATT and CDR2 is SNEGSKA (reference sequence). V lost 7 bases, J lost 1 base, and 8 bases lay in between. The CDR3 DNA follows: TGCAGTGTAGGGGTGTCCTACGAGCAGTACTTC. Residues: CSVGVSYEQYF.

The chain combines TRBV30 with TRBJ2-7; no reliable D call. The CDR3 covers 12 residues. V lost 1 base and J lost 6, with 10 bases in between. In germline, CDR1 is GTSNPN, CDR2 SVGIG (reference sequence). In nucleotides, the CDR3 is TGTGCCTGGAGTGCCTTGGGAATCGAGCAGTACTTC. Its translation is CAWSALGIEQYF.

This clonotype was seen only a few times. The chain combines TRBV7-3 with TRBJ2-5; 9 bases fit TRBD1. The CDR3 spans 13 residues. Germline trimming cut 5 bases from V and 3 bases from J; bases unmatched to any gene: 1. CDR1 and CDR2 (germline): SGHTA, FQGTGA. CDR3 nucleotides: TGTGCCAGCAGCAGGACAGGGGAAGAGACCCAGTACTTC. This translates into CASSRTGEETQYF.

J is TRBJ2-2 and V is TRBV2; TRBD1 matches 7 bases. Losses at the gene ends were 7 bases for V and 2 bases for J; bases not matched to a gene: 4. Germline V gene data show CDR1 as SNHLY and CDR2 as FYNNEI. The CDR3 is made up of 14 amino acids. As DNA, the CDR3 is TGTGCCAGCAATACAGGGGTTAACACCGGGGAGCTGTTTTTT. Protein product: CASNTGVNTGELFF.

There are many counts of this clonotype. The gene calls are TRBV29-1 and TRBJ2-3, with a possible D match to TRBD2 (5 bases). There are 16 residues in the CDR3. The germline V gene has CDR1 SQVTM and CDR2 ANQGSEA. Deletions cut 1 base from V and 2 bases from J, with 16 bases between. CDR3 in DNA: TGCAGCGTTGAAGGCAATCCGGGGAGCGACACAGATACGCAGTATTTT. Translation gives CSVEGNPGSDTDTQYF.

This clonotype was seen a handful of times. The chain has TRBV20-1 and TRBJ2-5, with D unclear. V gave up 2 bases and J gave up 5 bases, with 9 bases separating them. Germline CDR1 reads DFQATT; CDR2 reads SNEGSKA (reference sequence). The CDR3 extends over 12 amino acids. Here the CDR3 DNA reads TGCAGTGCTAGATTAGTGGGGGAGACCCAGTACTTC. Translating gives CSARLVGETQYF.

At least ten counts were recorded for this clonotype. J is TRBJ2-5 and V is TRBV5-5; D is tentatively TRBD1 or TRBD2 (5 bases each). Trimming left V 4 bases short and J 5 bases short, with 18 bases between. This CDR3 region has 15 residues. CDR1 and CDR2 from the germline V gene are SGHKS and YYEKEE (reference sequence). This CDR3 reads CASSVVGGGDETQYF. In nucleotides, the CDR3 is TGTGCCAGCAGCGTGGTTGGGGGTGGTGATGAGACCCAGTACTTC. Filled out from reference TRBV5-5 and TRBJ2-5, the complete variable domain reads DAGVTQSPTHLIKTRGQQVTLRCSPISGHKSVSWYQQVLGQGPQFIFQYYEKEERGRGNFPDRFSARQFPNYSSELNVNALLLGDSALYLCASSVVGGGDETQYFGPGTRLLVL.

CDR3 in DNA: TGTGCCAGCAGCGTTAGCGGGGCGGAGACCCAGTACTTC. It codes for CASSVSGAETQYF. The chain combines TRBV11-2 with TRBJ2-5; 8 bases map to TRBD2. CDR3 length: 13 residues. Trimming took 5 bases from V and 5 from J; bases not matched to a gene: 4. CDR1 is SGHAT, CDR2 FQNNGV, per germline.

The chain combines TRBV5-5 with TRBJ1-2, with D possibly being TRBD1 (5 bases). CDR1 and CDR2 from the germline V gene are SGHKS and YYEKEE (reference sequence). The CDR3 spans 19 residues. The V end was cut by 0 bases, the J end by 4 bases, with 25 bases between. CDR3: CASSLGSLRTGTASYGYTF. The CDR3 nucleotides read TGTGCCAGCAGCTTGGGATCCTTACGTACCGGGACGGCCTCCTATGGCTACACCTTC.

V gene TRBV7-8 combines with J gene TRBJ2-5; possible D gene TRBD2, 6 bases. V was pared by 3 bases and J by 5 bases, with 10 bases between. This CDR3 has 13 amino acids. Per the germline V gene, CDR1 is SGHVS and CDR2 is FQNEAQ. The CDR3: CASSFSGRETQYF. CDR3 in DNA: TGTGCCAGCAGCTTTTCGGGGAGGGAGACCCAGTACTTC.

This clonotype was seen more than once but under ten times. DNA for the CDR3: TGTGCCAGTAGTAGGGATTATAGCAATCAGCCCCAGCATTTT. Residues: CASSRDYSNQPQHF. V usage is TRBV19 and J usage is TRBJ1-5; D gene ambiguous. The germline V gene encodes CDR1 LNHDA and CDR2 SQIVND (reference sequence). V was trimmed by 4 bases and J by 0 bases, leaving 7 bases between them. CDR3 length: 14 residues.

The chain employs TRBV24-1 and TRBJ1-5; D unresolved. With 2 bases removed from V and 0 bases from J, the gap between germline ends came to 10 bases. Per germline, CDR1 KGHDR and CDR2 SFDVKD. This CDR3 is 16 amino acids long. CDR3 coding DNA: TGTGCCACCAGTGATTCGTGGAGCCATAGCAATCAGCCCCAGCATTTT. Translating gives CATSDSWSHSNQPQHF.

The chain couples TRBV20-1 to TRBJ1-1; 8 positions agree with TRBD1. Germline values: CDR1 DFQATT, CDR2 SNEGSKA (reference sequence). This CDR3 comprises 15 residues. J gave up 3 bases and V 5 bases, and 11 bases lay outside the gene matches. CDR3 sequence: CSARGRTGRDTEAFF. The CDR3 bases are TGCAGTGCTCGGGGAAGGACAGGGAGGGACACTGAAGCTTTCTTT.

The genes are TRBV5-1 and TRBJ2-1; 7 bases match TRBD1. CDR3 length equals 16 residues. Germline V gives CDR1 SGHRS, CDR2 YFSETQ. V lost 0 bases to trimming and J lost 6 bases; unmatched junction nucleotides: 9. The CDR3 nucleotides read TGCGCCAGCAGCTTGGCCACAGGGGCCCTAGGCAATGAGCAGTTCTTC. This gives the protein CASSLATGALGNEQFF.

This clonotype was seen a few times. The chain is built from TRBV7-9 and TRBJ1-5, with TRBD1 matching 9 bases. Germline CDR1 is SEHNR and CDR2 is FQNEAQ (reference sequence). The length of the CDR3 is 15 residues. The J segment lost 6 bases and the V segment lost 4 bases, leaving 7 bases of the junction unmatched. The CDR3 spells CASSSYRGRIQPQHF. The CDR3 nucleotides are TGTGCCAGCAGCTCGTACAGGGGGCGCATTCAGCCCCAGCATTTT.

The CDR3 here is CATSARLGGSNQPQHF. Here the CDR3 DNA reads TGTGCCACCAGTGCCCGGCTGGGAGGGTCTAATCAGCCCCAGCATTTT. The chain combines TRBV24-1 with TRBJ1-5, with D unresolved. V gave up 5 bases and J gave up 4 bases, with 17 bases separating them. Per germline, CDR1 KGHDR and CDR2 SFDVKD. This CDR3 spans 16 amino acids.

This chain joins TRBV20-1 and TRBJ1-6, with TRBD1 as a possible D gene (6 bases). Per germline, CDR1 DFQATT and CDR2 SNEGSKA (reference sequence). The CDR3 is 13 residues long. Trimming took off 3 bases at V and 8 bases at J, with 11 bases between the two ends. CDR3 sequence: CSASEGDYSPLHF. Written as DNA, the CDR3 is TGCAGTGCTAGTGAGGGGGACTATTCACCCCTCCACTTT.

V usage is TRBV5-1 and J usage is TRBJ1-2, with 8 positions matching TRBD1. The CDR3 sequence is 14 residues long. Germline-derived CDR1 and CDR2 are SGHRS and YFSETQ. J lost 2 bases, V lost 0 bases, and 0 bases had no gene match. In DNA, the CDR3 is TGCGCCAGCAGCTTGGGGGACAGGAACTATGGCTACACCTTC. It encodes CASSLGDRNYGYTF.

This chain connects TRBV5-1 to TRBJ2-2, with a weak D call TRBD2 (5 bases). CDR3 size: 15 residues. V was cut by 0 bases and J by 4 bases, with 10 bases left in between. The germline CDR1 and CDR2 sequences are SGHRS and YFSETQ. CDR3 bases: TGCGCCAGCAGCTTGGGAGGGCAGAGCACCGGGGAGCTGTTTTTT. Translation gives CASSLGGQSTGELFF.